This T cell receptor beta chain was obtained from a study of blood T cells in healthy people across ages. PCR was performed a second time for about 7 to 12 cycles using a sample-barcoded 5' primer and a J-beta primer mix. Each CDR3 protein is one row after TCRdb ran MiXCR on the 5' RACE reads. Of approximately 580,000 distinct CDR3 sequences detected, around 24% appear once; the ten largest clones hold around 10%. This clonotype was counted only a few times. Its antigen remains unknown. Whole-study findings and limits: Changes seen in expanded clonotypes were possibly confounded by donor CMV status left unknown. TCR beta diversity was tightly associated with the proportion of naive T cells. Naive CD4+ cells and diversity were both higher in long-lived donors than in aged donors.

Trimming left V 1 base short and J 5 bases short, with 15 bases between. There are 16 residues in the CDR3. In germline, CDR1 is SGHAT, CDR2 FQNNGV. The data also belong to a second study, concerning T cells of mothers and their children. Per that paper: For the second PCR, the M1S primer put in sample barcodes and 2-4 random nucleotides.

The J gene is TRBJ1-5, the V gene TRBV11-2; D is uncertain. The sequenced sample consisted of blood. The source of this sequence is a boy aged 10-17 years in good health. The CDR3 nucleotides are TGTGCCAGCAGCTTAGTGATGGCAGTCTACCATCAGCCCCAGCATTTT. It codes for CASSLVMAVYHQPQHF.